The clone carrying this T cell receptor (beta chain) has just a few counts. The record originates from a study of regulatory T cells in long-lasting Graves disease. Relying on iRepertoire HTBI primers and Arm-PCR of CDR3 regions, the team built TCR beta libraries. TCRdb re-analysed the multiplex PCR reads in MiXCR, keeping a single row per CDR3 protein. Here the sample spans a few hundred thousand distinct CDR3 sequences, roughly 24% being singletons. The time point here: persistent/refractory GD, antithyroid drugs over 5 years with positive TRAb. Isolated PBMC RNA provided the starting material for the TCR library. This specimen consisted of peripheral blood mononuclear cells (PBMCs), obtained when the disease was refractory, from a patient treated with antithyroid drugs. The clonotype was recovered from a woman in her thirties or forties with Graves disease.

DNA for the CDR3: TGTGCCAGCAGTTTATCCGACAGAGTTAACTATGGCTACACCTTC. Translation: CASSLSDRVNYGYTF. This chain uses TRBV28 with TRBJ1-2, with D tentatively TRBD1 (5 bases). CDR3 length equals 15 residues. Germline values: CDR1 MDHEN, CDR2 SYDVKM. The V gene lost 1 base and the J gene lost 1 base, with 10 bases spanning the gap.